This T cell receptor (beta chain) was profiled in a study of T cell repertoires in cytomegalovirus infection. The wider study: Indications of both CMV infection and matching HLA type were provided by public TCR beta signatures. Study-wide points: CMV-specific HLA-C-restricted TCR beta clonotypes dominated the ex vivo response. Using cumulative public TCR beta family frequency, the authors identified those who carried CMV together with the relevant HLA.

Germline CDR1 is LNHDA and CDR2 is SQIVND (reference sequence). V was pared by 6 bases and J by 3 bases, with 11 bases between. The CDR3 is 13 residues long. In TCRdb, the reads were re-called with MiXCR into one record per CDR3 protein. Of nearly 450,000 distinct CDR3 sequences in the sample, roughly 30% are singletons; the top ten hold roughly an eighth. This clonotype was seen a handful of times. As yet, its antigen is unknown. Sequencing was done on a sample of PBMCs. The chain has TRBV19 and TRBJ1-1, with D perhaps TRBD1 (5 bases). The sequence came from a human donor in good health (CMV status not recorded). Some clones in this sample may be carry-over from other donors' samples. The CDR3 loop reads CASRPGTYTEAFF. CDR3 sequence (DNA): TGTGCCAGTAGGCCAGGGACCTACACTGAAGCTTTCTTT.